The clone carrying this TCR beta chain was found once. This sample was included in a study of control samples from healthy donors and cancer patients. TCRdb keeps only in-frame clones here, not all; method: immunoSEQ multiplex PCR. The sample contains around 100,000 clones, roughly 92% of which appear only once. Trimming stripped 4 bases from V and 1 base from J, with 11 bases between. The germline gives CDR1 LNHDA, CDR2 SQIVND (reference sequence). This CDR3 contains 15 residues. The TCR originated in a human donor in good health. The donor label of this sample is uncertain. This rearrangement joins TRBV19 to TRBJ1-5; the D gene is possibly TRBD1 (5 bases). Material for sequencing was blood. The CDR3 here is CASSSQGGSNQPQHF. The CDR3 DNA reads TGTGCCAGTAGTAGCCAGGGAGGCAGCAATCAGCCCCAGCATTTT.